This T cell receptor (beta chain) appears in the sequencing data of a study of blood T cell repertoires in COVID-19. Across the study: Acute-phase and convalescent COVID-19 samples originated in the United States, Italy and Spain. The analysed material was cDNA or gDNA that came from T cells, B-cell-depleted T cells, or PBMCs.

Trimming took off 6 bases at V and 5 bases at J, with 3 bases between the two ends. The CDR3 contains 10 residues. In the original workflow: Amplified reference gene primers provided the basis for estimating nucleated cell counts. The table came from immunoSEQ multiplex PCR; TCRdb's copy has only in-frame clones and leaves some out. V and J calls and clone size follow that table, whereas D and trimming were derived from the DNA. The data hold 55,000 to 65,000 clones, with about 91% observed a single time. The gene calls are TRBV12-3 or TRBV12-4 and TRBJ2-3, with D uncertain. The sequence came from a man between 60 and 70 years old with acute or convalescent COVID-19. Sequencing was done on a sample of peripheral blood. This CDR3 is CASSVDTQYF. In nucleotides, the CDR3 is TGTGCCAGCAGCGTAGATACGCAGTATTTT.